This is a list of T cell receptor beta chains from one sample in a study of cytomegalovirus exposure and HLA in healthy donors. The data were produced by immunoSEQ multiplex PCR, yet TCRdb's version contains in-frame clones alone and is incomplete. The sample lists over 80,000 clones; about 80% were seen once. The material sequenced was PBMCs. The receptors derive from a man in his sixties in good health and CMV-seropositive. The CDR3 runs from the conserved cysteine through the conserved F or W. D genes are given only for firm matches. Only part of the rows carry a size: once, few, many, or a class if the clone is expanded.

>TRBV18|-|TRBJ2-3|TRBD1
CASSTQTRQGWDTQYF
TGTGCCAGCTCAACACAAACTCGACAGGGTTGGGATACGCAGTATTTT
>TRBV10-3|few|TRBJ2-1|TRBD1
CAIGEGGFSYNEQFF
TGTGCCATTGGTGAAGGGGGCTTTTCCTACAATGAGCAGTTCTTC
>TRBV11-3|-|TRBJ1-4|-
CASSLGPPVATNEKLFF
TGTGCCAGCAGCTTAGGGCCACCCGTTGCAACTAATGAAAAACTGTTTTTT
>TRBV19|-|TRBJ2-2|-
CASSIQGPTGELFF
TGTGCCAGTAGTATCCAGGGGCCCACCGGGGAGCTGTTTTTT
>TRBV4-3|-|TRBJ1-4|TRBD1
CASSLTGQNEKLFF
TGCGCCAGCAGCTTGACAGGGCAGAATGAAAAACTGTTTTTT
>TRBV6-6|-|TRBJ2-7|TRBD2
CASAYGLGGYEQYF
TGTGCCAGCGCCTATGGACTAGGAGGTTACGAGCAGTACTTC
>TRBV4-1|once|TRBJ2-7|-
CASSQEAATSSSSYEQYF
TGCGCCAGCAGCCAAGAGGCTGCAACTAGTAGCAGCTCCTACGAGCAGTACTTC
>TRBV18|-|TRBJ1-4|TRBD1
CASSHNRQGRSTNEKLFF
TGTGCCAGCTCACATAATAGACAGGGAAGGAGTACTAATGAAAAACTGTTTTTT
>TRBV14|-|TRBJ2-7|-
CASSQDIPRVGSEQYF
TGTGCCAGCAGCCAAGACATCCCCAGGGTGGGCAGCGAGCAGTACTTC
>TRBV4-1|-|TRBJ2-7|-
CASSQVMSGVYEQYF
TGCGCCAGCAGCCAAGTGATGTCGGGGGTCTACGAGCAGTACTTC
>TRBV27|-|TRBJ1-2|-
CASSLGSTGLYGYTF
TGTGCCAGCAGTTTAGGGTCGACAGGCCTCTATGGCTACACCTTC
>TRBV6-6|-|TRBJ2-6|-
CASTHPTETGANVLTF
TGTGCCAGCACCCACCCTACAGAAACTGGGGCCAACGTCCTGACTTTC
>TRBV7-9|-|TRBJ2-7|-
CSSRQGSYEQYF
TGTTCCAGCCGTCAGGGATCCTACGAGCAGTACTTC
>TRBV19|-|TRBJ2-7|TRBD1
CASSILGQGEYEQYF
TGTGCCAGTAGTATACTAGGACAGGGGGAATACGAGCAGTACTTC
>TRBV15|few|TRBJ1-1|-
CATQDEGGRSAFF
TGTGCCACCCAAGACGAAGGAGGACGGTCGGCTTTCTTT
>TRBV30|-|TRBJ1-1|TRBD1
CAWSTTGGFTEAFF
TGTGCCTGGAGTACAACAGGGGGCTTCACTGAAGCTTTCTTT
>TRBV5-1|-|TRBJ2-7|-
CASSPGTQFAYEQYF
TGCGCCAGCAGCCCCGGGACACAGTTCGCCTACGAGCAGTACTTC
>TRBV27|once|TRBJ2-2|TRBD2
CASSPGTRNTGELFF
TGTGCCAGCAGTCCCGGGACTAGGAACACCGGGGAGCTGTTTTTT
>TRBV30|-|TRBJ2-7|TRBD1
CAWSEGTGSEQYF
TGTGCCTGGAGTGAAGGGACAGGGAGCGAGCAGTACTTC
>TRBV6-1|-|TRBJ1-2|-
CASSLSNYGYTF
TGTGCCAGCAGTCTTTCTAACTATGGCTACACCTTC
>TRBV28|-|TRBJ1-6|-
CASSPHRDNSPLHF
TGTGCCAGCAGCCCTCACAGAGATAATTCACCCCTCCACTTT
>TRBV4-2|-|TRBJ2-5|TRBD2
CASSQDVGAGGIGTQYF
TGTGCCAGCAGCCAAGATGTCGGAGCGGGGGGCATAGGGACCCAGTACTTC
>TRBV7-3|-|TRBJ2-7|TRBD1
CASSQGQGQSYEQYF
TGTGCCAGCAGCCAGGGACAGGGGCAATCCTACGAGCAGTACTTC
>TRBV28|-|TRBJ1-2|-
CASSPRSLANYGYTF
TGTGCCAGCAGCCCCAGGTCCCTAGCCAACTATGGCTACACCTTC
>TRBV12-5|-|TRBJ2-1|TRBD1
CASGLEQGVVSYNEQFF
TGTGCTAGTGGTTTGGAACAGGGGGTGGTGTCCTACAATGAGCAGTTCTTC
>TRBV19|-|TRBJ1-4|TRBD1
CASRTTGGGEKLFF
TGTGCCAGTAGGACGACAGGGGGAGGAGAAAAACTGTTTTTT
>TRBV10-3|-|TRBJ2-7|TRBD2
CAISGRVGSYEQYF
TGTGCCATCAGCGGGAGGGTGGGCTCCTACGAGCAGTACTTC
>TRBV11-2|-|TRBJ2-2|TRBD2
CASRLTSGNTGELFF
TGTGCCAGCAGACTCACTAGCGGGAACACCGGGGAGCTGTTTTTT
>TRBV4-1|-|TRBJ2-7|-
CASSQATDPYYEQYF
TGCGCCAGCAGCCAAGCTACAGACCCTTATTACGAGCAGTACTTC
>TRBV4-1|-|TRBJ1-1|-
CASSQDIDTEAFF
TGCGCCAGCAGCCAAGATATTGACACTGAAGCTTTCTTT
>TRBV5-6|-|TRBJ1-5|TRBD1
CASSGTGNQPQHF
TGTGCCAGCAGCGGGACAGGCAATCAGCCCCAGCATTTT
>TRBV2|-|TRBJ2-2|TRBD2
CASSFLGGGSWGGELFF
TGTGCCAGCAGTTTCCTAGGCGGGGGGTCCTGGGGCGGGGAGCTGTTTTTT
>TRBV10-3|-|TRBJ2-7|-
CAISETGQAHYEQYF
TGTGCCATCAGTGAGACAGGTCAGGCCCACTACGAGCAGTACTTC
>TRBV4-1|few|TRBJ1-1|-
CASSHIAGGKTWAFF
TGCGCCAGCAGCCATATCGCTGGGGGGAAGACGTGGGCTTTCTTT
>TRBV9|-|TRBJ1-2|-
CASSGATGGGISRYYGYTF
TGTGCCAGCAGCGGAGCCACGGGGGGAGGGATTTCTCGCTACTATGGCTACACCTTC
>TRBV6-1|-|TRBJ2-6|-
CASRPRASGANVLTF
TGTGCCAGCAGGCCCAGGGCGAGCGGGGCCAACGTCCTGACTTTC
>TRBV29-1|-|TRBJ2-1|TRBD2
CSVGYTGGGADEQFF
TGCAGCGTTGGATATACTGGCGGGGGGGCGGATGAGCAGTTCTTC
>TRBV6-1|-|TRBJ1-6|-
CASSEGWGRGSPLHF
TGTGCCAGCAGTGAAGGATGGGGCAGGGGATCACCCCTCCACTTT
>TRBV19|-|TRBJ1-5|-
CASSSGGANQPQHF
TGTGCCAGTAGTTCAGGAGGGGCCAATCAGCCCCAGCATTTT
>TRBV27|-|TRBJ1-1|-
CATRLAQLRRGNTEAFF
TGTGCCACCCGCTTAGCTCAGCTTCGGAGGGGTAATACTGAAGCTTTCTTT
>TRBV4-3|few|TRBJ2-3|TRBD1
CASSQDATGSTDTQYF
TGCGCCAGCAGCCAAGATGCGACAGGGAGCACAGATACGCAGTATTTT
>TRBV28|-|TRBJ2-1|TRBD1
CASSSGQGRYNEQFF
TGTGCCAGCAGTTCGGGACAGGGCCGCTACAATGAGCAGTTCTTC
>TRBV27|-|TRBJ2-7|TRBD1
CASSLSTGGDYEQYF
TGTGCCAGCAGTTTATCTACAGGGGGCGATTACGAGCAGTACTTC
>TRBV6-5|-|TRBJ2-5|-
CASSYKEGTETQYF
TGTGCCAGCAGTTATAAGGAGGGGACCGAGACCCAGTACTTC
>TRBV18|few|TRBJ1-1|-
CASSPSRMNTEAFF
TGTGCCAGCTCACCAAGCAGGATGAACACTGAAGCTTTCTTT
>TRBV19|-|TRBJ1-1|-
CASSRQNTEAFF
TGTGCCAGTAGTAGACAGAACACTGAAGCTTTCTTT
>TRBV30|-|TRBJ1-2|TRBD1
CAGVPPTGANYGYTF
TGTGCCGGGGTTCCCCCGACAGGGGCTAACTATGGCTACACCTTC
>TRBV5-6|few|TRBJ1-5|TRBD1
CASSVRQGNQPQHF
TGTGCCAGCAGCGTAAGACAGGGGAATCAGCCCCAGCATTTT
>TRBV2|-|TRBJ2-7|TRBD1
CASRGQNYEQYF
TGTGCCAGCAGGGGACAGAATTACGAGCAGTACTTC
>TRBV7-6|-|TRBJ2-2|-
CASRQDTGELFF
TGTGCCAGCAGGCAGGACACCGGGGAGCTGTTTTTT
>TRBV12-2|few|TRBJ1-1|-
CASRPQMIPMAAFF
TGTGCAAGTCGCCCCCAGATGATCCCCATGGCAGCTTTCTTT
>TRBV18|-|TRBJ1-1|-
CASSNYGTPNTEAFF
TGTGCCAGCTCAAACTACGGGACACCCAACACTGAAGCTTTCTTT